This record looks at one T cell receptor beta chain sequence and its context. Germline V lookup: CDR1 SGHNT, CDR2 YYREEE (reference sequence). Between the trimmed V and J ends, which lost 4 bases and 9 bases, there was a span of 20 bases. This CDR3 spans 14 amino acids. These data come from a study of blood T cell repertoires in COVID-19. Study information: The cDNA or gDNA used as material had been derived from T cells, B-cell-depleted T cells, or PBMCs.

Study processing details: Counts of nucleated cells, estimated from reference gene primer amplification, were obtained. Here immunoSEQ multiplex PCR was the method, and the copy in TCRdb shows in-frame clones only, minus some. From that table come the V and J calls and clone size; the DNA was used to work out D and trimming. The repertoire consists of 35,000 to 55,000 clones, with approximately 84% occurring once and the leading ten covering 13%. The receptor was derived from an older woman in a cohort sampled during active COVID-19. The chain couples TRBV5-4 to TRBJ2-7, with a weak D call TRBD2 (6 bases). The sample was peripheral blood. The CDR3 DNA follows: TGTGCCAGCAGCAGCGACCGGGACTTTAATCGGCAGTACTTC. This codes for CASSSDRDFNRQYF.